This TCR beta chain is drawn from a study of CD8 T cells in ankylosing spondylitis. Findings and limits, study-wide: Earlier reports found some motif variants in synovial fluid and blood in reactive arthritis.

Quantitative molecular-barcoded 5'-RACE generated the TCR beta libraries. One entry per CDR3 protein, called by TCRdb with MiXCR from the 5' RACE reads. This table holds about 220,000 distinct CDR3 sequences, about 11% found once. In regard to this clonotype: The antigen remains undetermined.

V gave up 5 bases and J gave up 4 bases, with 13 bases separating them. This CDR3 comprises 13 residues. CDR1 DFQATT and CDR2 SNEGSKA come from the germline V gene (reference sequence). The source is a male donor with ankylosing spondylitis or in good health (not recorded which). This chain uses TRBV20-1 with TRBJ2-3, with D maybe TRBD2 (5 bases). Input material: blood, either unsorted or a sorted T cell fraction (not recorded which). The CDR3 protein is CSAGRNSADTQYF. Here the CDR3 DNA reads TGCAGTGCTGGCCGGAATAGCGCAGATACGCAGTATTTT.